The 8 T cell receptor beta chains below were found in one sample sequenced in a study of neurological immune-mediated disorders (dated by TCRdb to the late 2010s). Library method: 5' RACE. Sequenced using an Illumina HiSeq 2500. TCRdb trimmed the raw reads at Q25, called clones with MiXCR and kept productive beta chains. For every CDR3 protein sequence, its rows merge into one entry that carries the most common genes and DNA. In all, the sample holds about 62,000 distinct CDR3 sequences, and 3.5% to 4.5% of those were seen once. The ten most abundant clones make up under 2.5% of the sample. The sample consisted of PBMCs. Receptors originate from a woman in her forties or fifties with multiple sclerosis.

This clonotype has a count of ten or more. The J gene is TRBJ2-3, the V gene TRBV12-3 or TRBV12-4; no clear D gene. V lost 6 bases and J 0 bases, leaving 7 bases between the germline ends. The CDR3 has 13 residues. The CDR3 region has the DNA TGTGCCAGCAGCCTCACAAGCACAGATACGCAGTATTTT. Translation gives CASSLTSTDTQYF.

The chain carries TRBV6-1 and TRBJ1-2; D is undetermined. The V gene lost 0 bases and the J gene lost 4 bases, with 12 bases spanning the gap. Germline V gene lookup returns CDR1 MNHNS and CDR2 SASEGT. The CDR3 consists of 15 residues. DNA of the CDR3: TGTGCCAGCAGTGAAGCGCTGGGCCGGCTCTATGGCTACACCTTC. It encodes CASSEALGRLYGYTF.

This clonotype showed up many times. This rearrangement joins TRBV6-2 or TRBV6-3 to TRBJ1-2, with D possibly being TRBD1 (6 bases). V was clipped by 4 bases and J by 6 bases, with 12 bases between them. The length of the CDR3 is 13 residues. The germline V gene has CDR1 MNHEY and CDR2 SVGEGT. CDR3: CASSFPGVDGYTF. Here the CDR3 DNA reads TGTGCCAGCAGTTTCCCAGGGGTGGATGGCTACACCTTC.

This clonotype was found many times. The V call is TRBV4-3, the J call TRBJ2-1; TRBD1 might be the D (6 bases). This CDR3 contains 15 residues. Trimming shortened V by 4 bases and J by 7 bases, and 17 bases separated the two germline ends. The V gene's germline CDR1 is LGHNA and CDR2 YSLEER. In DNA, the CDR3 is TGCGCCAGCAGCCCGAGATCAACAGGGTTGAATGAGCAGTTCTTC. Amino acids: CASSPRSTGLNEQFF.

This clonotype was found many times. The chain employs TRBV20-1 and TRBJ1-1; D unresolved. Germline-derived CDR1 and CDR2 are DFQATT and SNEGSKA (reference sequence). The CDR3 covers 16 residues. The V end was cut by 0 bases, the J end by 0 bases, with 14 bases between. In DNA form, the CDR3 reads TGCAGTGCTAGAGATCTTGGGAGAGAGATGAACACTGAAGCTTTCTTT. Its protein is CSARDLGREMNTEAFF.

This clonotype showed up just a few times. Just one base apart from a much larger clone, this may be a read error. The chain carries TRBV7-3 and TRBJ2-5, with 8 bases matching TRBD2. The CDR3 sequence is 15 residues long. Germline CDR1 is SGHTA and CDR2 is FQGTGA. CDR3: CANSLTGGVLETQYF. The CDR3 coding sequence is TGTGCCAACAGCTTAACGGGGGGGGTGTTGGAGACCCAGTACTTC.

This clonotype was seen ten or more times. This chain joins TRBV2 and TRBJ2-7; D is unresolved. CDR1 and CDR2 (germline): SNHLY, FYNNEI. V dropped 1 base and J dropped 5 bases, with 12 bases sitting between them. This CDR3 is built from 14 residues. CDR3 nucleotide sequence: TGTGCCAGCAGTGAAGGGTTGGGCAGCGACGAGCAGTACTTC. Amino acids: CASSEGLGSDEQYF.

The chain recombines TRBV6-2 or TRBV6-3 with TRBJ2-1, with D hard to call. Trimming pared 6 bases from V and 1 base from J, leaving 10 bases between. The CDR3 runs 14 residues. From germline, CDR1 is MNHEY and CDR2 SVGEGT. CDR3 amino acids: CASSPRGSYNEQFF. The CDR3 nucleotides are TGTGCCAGCAGCCCCAGAGGTTCCTACAATGAGCAGTTCTTC.